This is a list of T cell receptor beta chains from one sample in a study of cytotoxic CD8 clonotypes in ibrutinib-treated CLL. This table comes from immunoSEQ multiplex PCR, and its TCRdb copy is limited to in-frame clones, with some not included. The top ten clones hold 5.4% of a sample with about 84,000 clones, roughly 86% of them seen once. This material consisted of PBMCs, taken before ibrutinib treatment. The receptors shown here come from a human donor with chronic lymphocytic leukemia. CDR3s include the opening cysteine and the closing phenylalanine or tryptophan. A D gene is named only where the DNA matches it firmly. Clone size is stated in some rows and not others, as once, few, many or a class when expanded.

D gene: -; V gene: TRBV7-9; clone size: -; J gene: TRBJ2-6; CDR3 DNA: TGTGCCAGCAGCTTAGCTCCCAGGCGGGACATAACGGAAAACGTCCTGACTTTC; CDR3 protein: CASSLAPRRDITENVLTF
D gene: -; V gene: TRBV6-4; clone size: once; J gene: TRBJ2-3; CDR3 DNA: TGTGCCAGCAGTGACTCGACTGGCTGGATTCCGGGACCAAGCACAGATACGCAGTATTTT; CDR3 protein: CASSDSTGWIPGPSTDTQYF
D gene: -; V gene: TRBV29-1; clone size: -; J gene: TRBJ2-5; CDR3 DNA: TGCAGCGTTGAAGATACCACCTTTCAGACCCAGTACTTC; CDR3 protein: CSVEDTTFQTQYF
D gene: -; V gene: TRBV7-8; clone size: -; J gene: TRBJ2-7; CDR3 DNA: TGTGCCAGCAGCCTGGAGGGACCCGTTTACTACGAGCAGTACTTC; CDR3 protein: CASSLEGPVYYEQYF
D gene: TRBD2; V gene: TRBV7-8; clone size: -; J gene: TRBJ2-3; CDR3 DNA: TGTGCCAGCAGCCTTAGGATACTAGCGGGAGGCCCTAGCACAGATACGCAGTATTTT; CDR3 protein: CASSLRILAGGPSTDTQYF
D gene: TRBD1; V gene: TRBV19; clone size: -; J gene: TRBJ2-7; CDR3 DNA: TGTGCCAGCAAACTGATGGGGACAGGGTACCACGAGCAGTACTTC; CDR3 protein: CASKLMGTGYHEQYF
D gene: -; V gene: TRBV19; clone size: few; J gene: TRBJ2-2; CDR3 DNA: TGTGCCAGTAGTAATAAGGATGGGTCCACCGGGGAGCTGTTTTTT; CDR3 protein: CASSNKDGSTGELFF
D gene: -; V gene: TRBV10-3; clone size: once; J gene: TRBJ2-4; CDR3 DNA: TGTGCCATCAGTGAGCAGTTAGCCAAAAACATTCAGTACTTC; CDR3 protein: CAISEQLAKNIQYF
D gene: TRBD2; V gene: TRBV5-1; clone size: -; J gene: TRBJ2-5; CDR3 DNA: TGCGCCAGCAAAGAACTAGCGGGGAAAGAGACCCAGTACTTC; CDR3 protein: CASKELAGKETQYF
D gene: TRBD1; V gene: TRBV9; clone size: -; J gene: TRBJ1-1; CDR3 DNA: TGTGCCAGCAGCGTCAAGCCGGGACAGGGCGGCACTGAAGCTTTCTTT; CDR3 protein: CASSVKPGQGGTEAFF
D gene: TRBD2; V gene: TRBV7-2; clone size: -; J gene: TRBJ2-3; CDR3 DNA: TGTGCCAGCAGCTTAGCGTCTAGCGGTCGCACAGATACGCAGTATTTT; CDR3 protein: CASSLASSGRTDTQYF
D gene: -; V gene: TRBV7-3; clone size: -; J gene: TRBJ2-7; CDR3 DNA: TGTGCCAGCAGCTTAGGTCTGGGAAACGAGCAGTACTTC; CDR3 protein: CASSLGLGNEQYF
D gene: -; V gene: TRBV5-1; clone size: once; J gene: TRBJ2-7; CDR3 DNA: TGCGCCAGCAGCGAGGGGGGTTACCTCTCCTACGAGCAGTACTTC; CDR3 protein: CASSEGGYLSYEQYF
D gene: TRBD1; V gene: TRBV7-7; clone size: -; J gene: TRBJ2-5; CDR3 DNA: TGTGCTAGCAGCACCGGACAGGAGATACAAGAGACCCAGTACTTC; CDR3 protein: CASSTGQEIQETQYF
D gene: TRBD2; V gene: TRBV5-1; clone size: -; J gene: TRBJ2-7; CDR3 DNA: TGCGCCAGCAGCTTGACTAGCGCGACAATCTACGAGCAGTACTTC; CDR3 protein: CASSLTSATIYEQYF
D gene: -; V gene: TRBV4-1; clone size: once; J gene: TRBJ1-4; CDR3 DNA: TGCGCCAGCAGGTCTGCACAGAGTGCAACTAATGAAAAACTGTTTTTT; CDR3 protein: CASRSAQSATNEKLFF
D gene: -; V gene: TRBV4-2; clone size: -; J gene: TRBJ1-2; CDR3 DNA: TGTGCCAGCAGCCTAGGTACAGGTGAATATGGCTACACCTTC; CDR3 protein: CASSLGTGEYGYTF
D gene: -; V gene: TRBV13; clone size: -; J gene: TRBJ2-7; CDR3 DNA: TGTGCCAGCAGCTTAGGCAACGAGCAGTACTTC; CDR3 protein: CASSLGNEQYF
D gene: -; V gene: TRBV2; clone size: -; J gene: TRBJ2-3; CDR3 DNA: TGTGCCAGCGGGGCGAGAGATACGCAGTATTTT; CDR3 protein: CASGARDTQYF
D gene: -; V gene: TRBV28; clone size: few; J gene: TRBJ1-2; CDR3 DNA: TGTGCCAGCAGTATCCCGACAGGAGTAGGTCTAGGCTACACCTTC; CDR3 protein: CASSIPTGVGLGYTF
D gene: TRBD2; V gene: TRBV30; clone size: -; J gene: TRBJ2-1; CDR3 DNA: TGTGCCTGGAGTAGAGGTAGCGGGAGGGCCAATGAGCAGTTCTTC; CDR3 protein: CAWSRGSGRANEQFF
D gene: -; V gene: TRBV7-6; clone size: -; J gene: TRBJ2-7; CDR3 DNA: TGTGCCAGCAGCGTCAAACCGGGAGAGCGCGCGTTCGACGAGCAGTACTTC; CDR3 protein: CASSVKPGERAFDEQYF
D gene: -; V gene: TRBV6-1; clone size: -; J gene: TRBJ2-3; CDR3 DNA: TGTGCCAGCAATCGACAGGGCACAGATACGCAGTATTTT; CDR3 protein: CASNRQGTDTQYF
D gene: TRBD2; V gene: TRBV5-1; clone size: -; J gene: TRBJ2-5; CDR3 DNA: TGCGCCAGCAGCTTCCTAGTAGCGGGGGGCCAAGAGACCCAGTACTTC; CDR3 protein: CASSFLVAGGQETQYF
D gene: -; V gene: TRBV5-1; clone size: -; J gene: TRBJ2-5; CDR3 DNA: TGCGCCAGCAGCTTGGTGGAGACACAAGAGACCCAGTACTTC; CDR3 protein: CASSLVETQETQYF
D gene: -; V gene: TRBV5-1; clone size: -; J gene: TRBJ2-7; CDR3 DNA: TGCGCCAGCAGCTTGGCCCAGGCGGGCGAGCAGTACTTC; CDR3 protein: CASSLAQAGEQYF
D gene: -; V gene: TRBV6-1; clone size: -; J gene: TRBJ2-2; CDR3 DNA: TGTGCCAGCAGTGACACGGGGGCAGGGAACACCGGGGAGCTGTTTTTT; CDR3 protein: CASSDTGAGNTGELFF
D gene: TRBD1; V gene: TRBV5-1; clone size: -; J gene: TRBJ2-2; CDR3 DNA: TGCGCGGGGACAGGGGACACCGGGGAGCTGTTTTTT; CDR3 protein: CAGTGDTGELFF
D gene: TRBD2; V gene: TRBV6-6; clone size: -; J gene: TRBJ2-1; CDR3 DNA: TGTGCCAGCAGTCCGACTAGCGGGGCTCGTAATGAGCAGTTCTTC; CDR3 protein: CASSPTSGARNEQFF
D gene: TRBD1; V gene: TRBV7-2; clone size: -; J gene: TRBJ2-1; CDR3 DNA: TGTGCCAGCAGCTTCCACGGGACAGCCTCCTACAATGAGCAGTTCTTC; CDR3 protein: CASSFHGTASYNEQFF
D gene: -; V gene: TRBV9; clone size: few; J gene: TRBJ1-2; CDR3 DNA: TGTGCCAGCAGCGTAGACGTTGTGGCAGGTCGTGGCTACACCTTC; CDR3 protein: CASSVDVVAGRGYTF